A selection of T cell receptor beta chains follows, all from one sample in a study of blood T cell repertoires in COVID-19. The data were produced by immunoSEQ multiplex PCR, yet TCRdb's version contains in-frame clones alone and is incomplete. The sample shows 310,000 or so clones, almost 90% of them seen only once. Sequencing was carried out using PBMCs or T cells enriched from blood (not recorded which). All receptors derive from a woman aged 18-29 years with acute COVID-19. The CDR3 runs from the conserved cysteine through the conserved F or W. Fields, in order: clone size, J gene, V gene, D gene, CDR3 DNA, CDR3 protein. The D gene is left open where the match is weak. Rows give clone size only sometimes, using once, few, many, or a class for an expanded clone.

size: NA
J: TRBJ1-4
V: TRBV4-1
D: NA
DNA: TGCGCCAGCAGCCAAGGAGGGAATGAAAAACTGTTTTTT
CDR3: CASSQGGNEKLFF

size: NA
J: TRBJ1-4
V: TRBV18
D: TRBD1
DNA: TGTGCCAGCTCCCGACAGGGGGCGAGTCCATCAACTAATGAAAAACTGTTTTTT
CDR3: CASSRQGASPSTNEKLFF

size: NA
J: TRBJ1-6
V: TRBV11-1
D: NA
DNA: TGTGCCAGCAGCTTAGAGGACCAGGGGTCACCCCTCCACTTT
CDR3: CASSLEDQGSPLHF

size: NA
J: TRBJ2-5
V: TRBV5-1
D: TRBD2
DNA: TGCGCCAGCAGTGGGGGGGATCAAGAGACCCAGTACTTC
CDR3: CASSGGDQETQYF

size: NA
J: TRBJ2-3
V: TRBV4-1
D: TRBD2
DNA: TGCGCCAGCAGCCAACTGGGACTAGCGGGAGCCGTCACAGATACGCAGTATTTT
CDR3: CASSQLGLAGAVTDTQYF

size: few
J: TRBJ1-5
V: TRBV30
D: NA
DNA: TGTGCCTGGAGGTCGATGACAGGTAGCAATCAGCCCCAGCATTTT
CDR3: CAWRSMTGSNQPQHF

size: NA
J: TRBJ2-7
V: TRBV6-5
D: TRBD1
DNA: TGTGCCAGCAGCCAGGGGGGGACAGGGAGCTACGAGCAGTACTTC
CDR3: CASSQGGTGSYEQYF

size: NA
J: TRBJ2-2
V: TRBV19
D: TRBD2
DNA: TGTGCCAGTAGTCCCCGGACTAGCGTGTACTACACCGGGGAGCTGTTTTTT
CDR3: CASSPRTSVYYTGELFF

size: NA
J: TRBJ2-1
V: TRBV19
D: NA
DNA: TGTGCCAGTAGCTGGAGGCCAATAGGCTACAATGAGCAGTTCTTC
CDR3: CASSWRPIGYNEQFF

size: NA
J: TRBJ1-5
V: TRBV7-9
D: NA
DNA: TGTGCCAGCAGCTTAGGGGCCGGTGGCAGGGGACATCAGCCCCAGCATTTT
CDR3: CASSLGAGGRGHQPQHF

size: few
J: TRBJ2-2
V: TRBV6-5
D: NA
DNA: TGTGCCAGCATAGGGAGCTGGAACACCGGGGAGCTGTTTTTT
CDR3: CASIGSWNTGELFF

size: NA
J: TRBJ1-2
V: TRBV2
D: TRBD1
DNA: TGTGCCAGCACTAAACCCCGGACAGGCGGCGCTAGGGGCTACACCTTC
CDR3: CASTKPRTGGARGYTF

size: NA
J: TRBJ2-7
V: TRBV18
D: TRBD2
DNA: TGTGCCAGCTCACCACCGGGTAGCGGGAGGGCCTACGAGCAGTACTTC
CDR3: CASSPPGSGRAYEQYF

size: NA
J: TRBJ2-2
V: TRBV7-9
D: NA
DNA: TGTGCCAGCAGCATCCGACAAGCTGGGTCCGGGGAGCTGTTTTTT
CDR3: CASSIRQAGSGELFF

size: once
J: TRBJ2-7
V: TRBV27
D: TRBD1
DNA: TGTGCCAGCAGTGGCCGGGACAGGGCCTACGAGCAGTACTTC
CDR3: CASSGRDRAYEQYF

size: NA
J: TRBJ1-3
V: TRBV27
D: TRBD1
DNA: TGTGCCAGCAGTTTATCCGGGGGACAGGGGGGAAACACCATATATTTT
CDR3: CASSLSGGQGGNTIYF

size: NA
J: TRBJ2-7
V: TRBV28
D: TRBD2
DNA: TGTGCCAGCAGTCGCCCCGGGGAGGGCGAGCAGTACTTC
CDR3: CASSRPGEGEQYF

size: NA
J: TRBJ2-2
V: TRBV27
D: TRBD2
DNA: TGTGCCAGCAGTTTATCGGGACTAGCTCTAGGCGGGGAGCTGTTTTTT
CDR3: CASSLSGLALGGELFF

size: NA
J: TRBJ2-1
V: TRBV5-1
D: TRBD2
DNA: TGCGCCAGCAGCTTGTTGGTATTAGCGGGAGGGTACAATGAGCAGTTCTTC
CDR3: CASSLLVLAGGYNEQFF

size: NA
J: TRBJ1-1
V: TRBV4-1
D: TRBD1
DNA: TGCGCCAGCAGCCAAGATCAGGGACAGCTAGCTGAAGCTTTCTTT
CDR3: CASSQDQGQLAEAFF

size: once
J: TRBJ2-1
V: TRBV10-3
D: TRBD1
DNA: TGTGCCATCAGTGTTGGACAGGGGGTCGGGTCCTACAATGAGCAGTTCTTC
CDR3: CAISVGQGVGSYNEQFF

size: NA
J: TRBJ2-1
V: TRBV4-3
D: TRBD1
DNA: TGCGCCAGCAGCCAAGAAAGAACCGGACAGGGTGGGAATCACTACTACAATGAGCAGTTCTTC
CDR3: CASSQERTGQGGNHYYNEQFF

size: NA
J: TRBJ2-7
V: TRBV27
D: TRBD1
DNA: TGTGCCAGCGCAAGAGCGGTGGCAGGGGGTACCTACGAGCAGTACTTC
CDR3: CASARAVAGGTYEQYF

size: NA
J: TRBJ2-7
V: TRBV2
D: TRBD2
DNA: TGTGCCAGCCACAAGCCCGGGACTAGATTAGACGAGCAGTACTTC
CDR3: CASHKPGTRLDEQYF

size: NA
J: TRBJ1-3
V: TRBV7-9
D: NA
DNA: TGTGCCAGCAGCTCCGGACAGCCTCACTCTGGAAACACCATATATTTT
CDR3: CASSSGQPHSGNTIYF

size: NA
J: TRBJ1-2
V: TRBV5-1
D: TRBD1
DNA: TGCGCCAGTCGGAGGACAGGGGCCGGCTATGGCTACACCTTC
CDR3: CASRRTGAGYGYTF

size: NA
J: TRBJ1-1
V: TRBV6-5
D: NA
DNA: TGTGCCAGCAGTTGGCCGGGACTCCCTATCTTT
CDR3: CASSWPGLPIF

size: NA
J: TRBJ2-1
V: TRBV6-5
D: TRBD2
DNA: TGTGCCAGCAGTCCCCTGCGGGAGGGCCACTATGAGCAGTTCTTC
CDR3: CASSPLREGHYEQFF

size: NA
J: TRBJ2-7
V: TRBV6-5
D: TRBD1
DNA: TGTGCCAGCAGCCAGGACAGGACAAGCTCCTACGAGCAGTACTTC
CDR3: CASSQDRTSSYEQYF

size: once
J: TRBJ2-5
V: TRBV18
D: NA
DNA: TGTGCCAGCTCACGGACAAACCAAGAGACCCAGTACTTC
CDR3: CASSRTNQETQYF

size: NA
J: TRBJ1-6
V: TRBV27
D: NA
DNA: TGTGCCAGCAGTTTACAGGGTAGCTCCTATAATTCACCCCTCCACTTT
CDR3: CASSLQGSSYNSPLHF

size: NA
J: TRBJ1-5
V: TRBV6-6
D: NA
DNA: TGTGCCAGCGCTCCAAGGGAGTACAATCAGCCCCAGCATTTT
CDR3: CASAPREYNQPQHF

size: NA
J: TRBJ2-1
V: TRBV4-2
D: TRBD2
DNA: TGTGCCAGCAGCCAAGATTGGGCTCGACTAGCAGACTACAATGAGCAGTTCTTC
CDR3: CASSQDWARLADYNEQFF

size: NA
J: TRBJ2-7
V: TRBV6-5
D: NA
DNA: TGTGCCAGCAGTTATTACGGTAGTGGACACTCCTACGAGCAGTACTTC
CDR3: CASSYYGSGHSYEQYF

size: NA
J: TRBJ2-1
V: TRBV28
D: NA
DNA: TGTGCCAGCAGCCTGGCTTACACAGGGTCCCTCTACAATGAGCAGTTCTTC
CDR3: CASSLAYTGSLYNEQFF

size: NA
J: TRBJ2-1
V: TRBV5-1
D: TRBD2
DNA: TGCGCCAGCAGAGGAGTGGGGACTAGCGGGAGTGAGCCGTTCTTC
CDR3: CASRGVGTSGSEPFF

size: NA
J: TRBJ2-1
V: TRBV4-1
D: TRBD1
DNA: TGCGCCAGCAGCCCCGCCGGGACAGGGGGCAATGAGCAGTTCTTC
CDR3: CASSPAGTGGNEQFF

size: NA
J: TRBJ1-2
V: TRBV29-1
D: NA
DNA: TGCAGCGTTGTAGGCAGGGGATCCCCTAACTATGGCTACACCTTC
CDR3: CSVVGRGSPNYGYTF

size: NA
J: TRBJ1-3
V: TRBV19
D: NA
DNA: TGTGCCAGTAGTCCCCGTCGGGCTGGAAACACCATATATTTT
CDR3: CASSPRRAGNTIYF

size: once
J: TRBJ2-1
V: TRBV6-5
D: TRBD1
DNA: TGTGCCAGCAGTCCCCTACAGGGGTCCTACAATGAGCAGTTCTTC
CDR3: CASSPLQGSYNEQFF

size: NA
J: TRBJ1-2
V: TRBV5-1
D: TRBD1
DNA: TGCGCCAGCAGCTCGGGACAGAGCTATGGCTACACCTTC
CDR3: CASSSGQSYGYTF

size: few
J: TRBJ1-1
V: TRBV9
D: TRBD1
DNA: TGTGCCAGCAGCCCCCGGACAGGGATTGAAGCTTTCTTT
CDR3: CASSPRTGIEAFF

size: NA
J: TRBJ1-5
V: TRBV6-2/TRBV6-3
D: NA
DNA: TGTGCCAGCAGTTACTCCGACAGGTCGGGCAATCAGCCCCAGCATTTT
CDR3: CASSYSDRSGNQPQHF

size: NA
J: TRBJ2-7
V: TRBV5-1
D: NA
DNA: TGCGCCAGCAGCCCAGTCGCGGGAAGTACCTACGAGCAGTACTTC
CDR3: CASSPVAGSTYEQYF

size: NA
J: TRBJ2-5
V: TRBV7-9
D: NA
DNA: TGTGCCAGCAGCTTATTACAGGGCGGGTCGGAGACCCAGTACTTC
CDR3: CASSLLQGGSETQYF

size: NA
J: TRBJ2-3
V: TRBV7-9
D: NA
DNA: TGTGCCAGCAGCTTATTCAGCGGAGCAGATACGCAGTATTTT
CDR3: CASSLFSGADTQYF

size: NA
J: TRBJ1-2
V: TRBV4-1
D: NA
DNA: TGCGCCAGCAGCCCGGACACTAACTATGGCTACACCTTC
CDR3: CASSPDTNYGYTF

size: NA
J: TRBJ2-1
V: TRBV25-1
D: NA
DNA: TGTGCCAGCAGTGAATCATCAGGGGGGCTTTACAATGAGCAGTTCTTC
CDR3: CASSESSGGLYNEQFF

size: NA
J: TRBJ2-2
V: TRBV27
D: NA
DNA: TGTGCCAGCTTCGGCGGCACCGGGGAGCTGTTTTTT
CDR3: CASFGGTGELFF

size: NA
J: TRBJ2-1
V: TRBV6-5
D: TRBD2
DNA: TGTGCCAGCAGTTACCGGGGGAGGGCCAATGAGCAGTTCTTC
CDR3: CASSYRGRANEQFF

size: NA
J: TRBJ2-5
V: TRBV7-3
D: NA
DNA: TGTGCCAGCAGCCCCCACTCCGGGGAAGAGACCCAGTACTTC
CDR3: CASSPHSGEETQYF

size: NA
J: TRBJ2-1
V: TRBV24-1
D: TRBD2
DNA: TGTGCCACCAGTGGCCGGACTAGTCCCCCGGATGAGCAGTTCTTC
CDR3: CATSGRTSPPDEQFF

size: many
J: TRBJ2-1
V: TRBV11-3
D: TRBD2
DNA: TGTGCCAGCAGCTTAGATGGGCGGGAGGGCAAAGATGAGCAGTTCTTC
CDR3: CASSLDGREGKDEQFF

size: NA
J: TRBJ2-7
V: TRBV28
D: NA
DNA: TGTGCCAGCAGTTTATGGGCAGCGAGCTCCTACGAGCAGTACTTC
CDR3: CASSLWAASSYEQYF

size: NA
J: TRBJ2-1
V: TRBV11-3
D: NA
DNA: TGTGCCAGCAGCTTTTCCGGGAATCATGAGCAGTTCTTC
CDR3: CASSFSGNHEQFF